The rows below give T cell receptor beta chains drawn from one sample of a study of T cell repertoires in cytomegalovirus infection. Their cognate antigens are unknown. TCRdb processed the reads anew with MiXCR; each CDR3 protein has one entry. The table has roughly 700,000 distinct CDR3 sequences, around 30% seen once. This specimen was cultured PBMCs, taken from culture after CMV antigen stimulation. Source of these receptors: a human donor in good health (CMV status not recorded). Some clones in this sample may be carry-over from other donors' samples. Each CDR3 is given with its conserved first and last residue. D genes are given only for firm matches. The size field is filled for only some rows; it gives once, few, many or a size class.

d_call clone_size j_call v_call cdr3_nt cdr3_aa
TRBD1 few TRBJ1-2 TRBV28 TGTGCCAGCAGTTTCCCGCGACAGGGCGCGCTTTTTCAGTATGGCTACACCTTC CASSFPRQGALFQYGYTF
NA NA TRBJ2-3 TRBV10-3 TGTGCCATCAACAGGGTGGAATCGGATACGCAGTATTTT CAINRVESDTQYF
NA few TRBJ1-1 TRBV5-4 TGTGCCAGCAGGGAGGCGGGACGTCGAGCTTTCTTT CASREAGRRAFF
NA NA TRBJ2-5 TRBV24-1 TGTGCCACCAGTGCCGGTAAACAAGAGACCCAGTACTTC CATSAGKQETQYF
NA NA TRBJ2-7 TRBV28 TGTGCCAGCATTTCGGTTCAAGGAAACTACGAGCAGTACTTC CASISVQGNYEQYF
NA NA TRBJ2-1 TRBV28 TGTGCCAGCAGTTTCTCAGCGGAAAACAATGAGCAGTTCTTC CASSFSAENNEQFF
NA few TRBJ1-1 TRBV6-2/TRBV6-3 TGTGCCAGCGCGAGATCGAACACTGAAGCTTTCTTT CASARSNTEAFF
TRBD1 many TRBJ2-5 TRBV7-9 TGTGCCAGCAGCTTAGGGACAGGGGGCGCGGAGACCCAGTACTTC CASSLGTGGAETQYF
NA few TRBJ2-6 TRBV6-1 TGTGCCAGCAGATACAGGGTGGTTAGCTCTGGGGCCAACGTCCTGACTTTC CASRYRVVSSGANVLTF
NA few TRBJ2-3 TRBV4-3 TGCGCCAGCAGCAACAGAGCCAGGGGAGACTTCACAGATACGCAGTATTTT CASSNRARGDFTDTQYF
TRBD2 NA TRBJ2-5 TRBV5-4 TGTGCCAGCAGCTTGGGGGAGGGCAAGACCCAGTACTTC CASSLGEGKTQYF
TRBD1 NA TRBJ1-1 TRBV15 TGTGCCACCAGCAACCTCAGGGGGCTGAACACTGAAGCTTTCTTT CATSNLRGLNTEAFF
NA many TRBJ1-1 TRBV7-2 TGTGCCAGCGCGCAAGGGTTAGGGCTATTCACTGAAGCTTTCTTT CASAQGLGLFTEAFF
NA few TRBJ1-2 TRBV7-4 TGTGCCAGCAGCTCCGCGGGGGAAGTCTATGGCTACACCTTC CASSSAGEVYGYTF
NA NA TRBJ2-5 TRBV19 TGTGCCAGTAGTCTCTATACCCAACATGGGACCCAGTACTTC CASSLYTQHGTQYF
NA NA TRBJ2-7 TRBV7-9 TGTGCCAGCAGTCCCGGGGCGGTCGAGCAGTACTTC CASSPGAVEQYF
NA NA TRBJ2-3 TRBV4-1 TGCGCCACTACCGAGGGGGGGCTAGCGGTCACAGATACGCAGTATTTT CATTEGGLAVTDTQYF
NA NA TRBJ1-5 TRBV6-1 TGTGCCAGCAGGGAAACTTATAGCAATCAGCCCCAGCATTTT CASRETYSNQPQHF
NA NA TRBJ2-1 TRBV7-2 TGTGCCAGCAGCAGGACCCAGGGTTCAGGGGAGCAGTTCTTC CASSRTQGSGEQFF
TRBD1 NA TRBJ2-3 TRBV7-6 TGTGCCAGCAGCCTCTGGACAGGGGCTGACACAGATACGCAGTATTTT CASSLWTGADTDTQYF
TRBD1 many TRBJ2-7 TRBV7-2 TGTGCCAGCAGTCCACGGACAGGGGAGGGTTACGAGCAGTACTTC CASSPRTGEGYEQYF
TRBD2 few TRBJ2-3 TRBV28 TGTGCCAGCAGTAACGGGGGGAGCACAGATACGCAGTATTTT CASSNGGSTDTQYF
TRBD1 few TRBJ1-5 TRBV7-2 TGTGCCAGCAGCTTGAGGGTGGGGACAGGGGTTAGCAATCAGCCCCAGCATTTT CASSLRVGTGVSNQPQHF
TRBD2 NA TRBJ2-3 TRBV20-1 TGCAGTGCGGGTCTAGAAGCGGGAGGGCCAAGAGATACGCAGTATTTT CSAGLEAGGPRDTQYF
NA few TRBJ2-3 TRBV6-5 TGTGCCAGCAGTTACCTCAACACAGATACGCAGTATTTT CASSYLNTDTQYF
NA few TRBJ2-3 TRBV7-6 TGTGCCAGCAGCTCAAAGGTCACAGATACGCAGTATTTT CASSSKVTDTQYF
NA few TRBJ1-5 TRBV6-1 TGTGCCAGCAGTGATGAACGGCCTGGGAGCAATCAGCCCCAGCATTTT CASSDERPGSNQPQHF
NA NA TRBJ2-3 TRBV23-1 TGCGCCAGCAGTCAAGGGAATCTCCCCAGTACGCAGTATTTT CASSQGNLPSTQYF
TRBD1 NA TRBJ2-1 TRBV19 TGTGCCAGTAGCCCCCCCCGGGACAGGGATTCGGGTGAGCAGTTCTTC CASSPPRDRDSGEQFF
NA NA TRBJ2-7 TRBV12-3/TRBV12-4 TGTGCCAGCAGCAAAGGACCCTACGAGCAGTACTTC CASSKGPYEQYF
NA NA TRBJ1-2 TRBV6-5 TGTGCCAGCAGTTACTCTCGGGCAGCCGGATTGACTGGCTACACCTTC CASSYSRAAGLTGYTF
TRBD1 few TRBJ1-2 TRBV18 TGTGCCAGCTCACCCGGACAGGGAAAGCCCCTTTATGGCTACACCTTC CASSPGQGKPLYGYTF
NA NA TRBJ2-3 TRBV29-1 TGCAGCGTTGATCACGGGACCGACACAGATACGCAGTATTTT CSVDHGTDTDTQYF
NA few TRBJ1-1 TRBV6-1 TGTGCCAGCAGTCCCGACGCGCTCAGGTGGAACACTGAAGCTTTCTTT CASSPDALRWNTEAFF
NA NA TRBJ1-5 TRBV2 TGTGCCAGCAGTGTGAACGGGGGCGCCGGTCAGCCCCAGCATTTT CASSVNGGAGQPQHF
TRBD1 few TRBJ1-5 TRBV2 TGTGCCAGCAGTCGGGACAGGGCATATCAGCCCCAGCATTTT CASSRDRAYQPQHF
NA few TRBJ1-1 TRBV6-1 TGTGCCAGCAGATTTCAGGGACACTCGTATGGAGCTTTCTTT CASRFQGHSYGAFF
NA few TRBJ1-4 TRBV7-8 TGTGCCAGCAGCTTTCGATTACAGGGTTGGAAACTGTTTTTT CASSFRLQGWKLFF
TRBD1 NA TRBJ1-4 TRBV15 TGTGCCACCAGCAGAGGGACAGGGGATTTGGATGAAAAACTGTTTTTT CATSRGTGDLDEKLFF
NA few TRBJ1-2 TRBV5-6 TGTGCCAGCAGCTTGGGGCCAGGGAACGGGAACTATGGCTACACCTTC CASSLGPGNGNYGYTF
TRBD1 NA TRBJ2-7 TRBV4-1 TGCGCCAGCAGCCATACCGGGACAGGGAGCTACGAGCAGTACTTC CASSHTGTGSYEQYF
NA many TRBJ1-5 TRBV7-8 TGTGCCAGCAGCATAACAGGAAACAATCAGCCCCAGCATTTT CASSITGNNQPQHF
NA few TRBJ2-2 TRBV6-5 TGTGCCAGCACACTTACAGGCGTCACCGGGGAGCTGTTTTTT CASTLTGVTGELFF
NA few TRBJ1-4 TRBV7-2 TGTGCCAGCAGCTTACAGGGGAGGAGAGATGAAAAACTGTTTTTT CASSLQGRRDEKLFF
NA few TRBJ1-3 TRBV6-5 TGTGCCAGCAGTTACATACCGATAGGAAAAGCTGGAAACACCATATATTTT CASSYIPIGKAGNTIYF
NA few TRBJ2-1 TRBV7-2 TGTGCCAGCAGCCATTGGACAACCCCCTGGGGTGAGCAGTTCTTC CASSHWTTPWGEQFF
TRBD1 NA TRBJ1-2 TRBV15 TGTGCCACGGGGACAGGGAATGGCTACACCTTC CATGTGNGYTF
TRBD1 few TRBJ2-7 TRBV6-2/TRBV6-3 TGTGCCAGCAGTTACCGGGGACAGTCCTACGAGCAGTACTTC CASSYRGQSYEQYF
NA NA TRBJ2-2 TRBV7-2 TGTGCCAGCAGCTTAGTACGTTTCGGGGGTGTAACCGGGGAGCTGTTTTTT CASSLVRFGGVTGELFF